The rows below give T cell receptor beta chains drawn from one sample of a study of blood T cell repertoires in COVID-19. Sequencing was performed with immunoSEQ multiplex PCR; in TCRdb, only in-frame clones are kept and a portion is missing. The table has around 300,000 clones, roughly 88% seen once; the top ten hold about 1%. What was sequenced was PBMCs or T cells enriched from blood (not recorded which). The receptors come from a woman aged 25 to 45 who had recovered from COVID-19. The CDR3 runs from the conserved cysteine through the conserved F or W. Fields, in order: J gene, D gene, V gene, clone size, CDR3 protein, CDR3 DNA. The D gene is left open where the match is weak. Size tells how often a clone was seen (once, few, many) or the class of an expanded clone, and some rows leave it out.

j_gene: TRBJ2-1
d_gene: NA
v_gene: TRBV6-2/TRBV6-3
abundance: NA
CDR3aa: CASSYSVARRYNEQFF
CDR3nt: TGTGCCAGCAGTTACTCGGTCGCGCGGAGGTACAATGAGCAGTTCTTC

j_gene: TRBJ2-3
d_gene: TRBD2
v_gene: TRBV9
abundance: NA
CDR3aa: CASSVVAGYSTDTQYF
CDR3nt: TGTGCCAGCAGCGTAGTAGCGGGATATAGCACAGATACGCAGTATTTT

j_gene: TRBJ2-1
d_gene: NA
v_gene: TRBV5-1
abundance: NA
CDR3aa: CASSSFSDRPHEQFF
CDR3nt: TGCGCCAGCAGCTCCTTCTCTGACAGGCCCCATGAGCAGTTCTTC

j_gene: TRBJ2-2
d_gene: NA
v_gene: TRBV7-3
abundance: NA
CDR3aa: CASSLPGRNTGELFF
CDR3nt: TGTGCCAGCAGCTTACCAGGGCGAAACACCGGGGAGCTGTTTTTT

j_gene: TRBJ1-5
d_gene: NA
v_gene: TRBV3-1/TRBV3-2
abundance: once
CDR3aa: CASSRDTPGNNQPQHF
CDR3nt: TGTGCCAGCAGCCGAGACACCCCGGGAAACAATCAGCCCCAGCATTTT

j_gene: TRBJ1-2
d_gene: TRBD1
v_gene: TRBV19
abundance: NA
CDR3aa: CASSLRGYRDRGSVGYTF
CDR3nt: TGTGCCAGTAGCTTGAGGGGGTACCGGGACAGGGGATCGGTGGGCTACACCTTC

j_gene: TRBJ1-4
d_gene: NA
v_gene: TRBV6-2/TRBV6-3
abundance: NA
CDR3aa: CASSYASSTNEKLFF
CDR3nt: TGTGCCAGCAGTTACGCGAGTTCAACTAATGAAAAACTGTTTTTT

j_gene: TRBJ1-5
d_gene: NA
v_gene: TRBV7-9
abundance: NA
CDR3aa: CASSKTDSNQPQHF
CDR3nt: TGTGCCAGCAGCAAGACAGATAGCAATCAGCCCCAGCATTTT

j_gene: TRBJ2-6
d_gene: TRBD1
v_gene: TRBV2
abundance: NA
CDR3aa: CASSAGTGRPGANVLTF
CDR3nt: TGTGCCAGCAGCGCCGGGACAGGGAGACCTGGGGCCAACGTCCTGACTTTC

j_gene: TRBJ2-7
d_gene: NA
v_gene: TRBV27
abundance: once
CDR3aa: CASRRNTGKQYF
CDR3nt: TGTGCCAGCAGAAGAAACACAGGGAAGCAGTACTTC

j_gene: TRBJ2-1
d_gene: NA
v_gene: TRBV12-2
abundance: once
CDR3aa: CASRLAWLARNEQFF
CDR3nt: TGTGCAAGTCGCTTAGCGTGGCTAGCAAGGAATGAGCAGTTCTTC

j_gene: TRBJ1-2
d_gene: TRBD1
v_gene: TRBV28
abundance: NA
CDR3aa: CASSLVAQDRGRLDYGYTF
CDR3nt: TGTGCCAGCAGTTTAGTCGCCCAGGACAGGGGGCGATTAGACTATGGCTACACCTTC

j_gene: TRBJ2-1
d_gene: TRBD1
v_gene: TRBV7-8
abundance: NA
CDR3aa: CASSLAGTGFNEQFF
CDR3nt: TGTGCCAGCAGCCTAGCCGGGACAGGGTTCAATGAGCAGTTCTTC

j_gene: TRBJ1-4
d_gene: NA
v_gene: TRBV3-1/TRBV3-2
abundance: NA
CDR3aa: CASSQESSTGKLFF
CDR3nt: TGTGCCAGCAGCCAAGAATCTTCCACGGGAAAACTGTTTTTT

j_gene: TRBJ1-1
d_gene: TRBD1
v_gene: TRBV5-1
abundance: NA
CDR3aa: CASNGGQGRWTEAFF
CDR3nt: TGCGCCAGCAATGGGGGACAGGGTAGGTGGACTGAAGCTTTCTTT

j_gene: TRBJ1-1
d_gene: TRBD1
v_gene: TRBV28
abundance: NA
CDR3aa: CASSPWTGNTEAFF
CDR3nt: TGTGCCAGCAGTCCCTGGACAGGGAACACTGAAGCTTTCTTT

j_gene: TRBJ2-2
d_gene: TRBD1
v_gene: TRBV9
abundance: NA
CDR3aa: CASSVRQGALTGELFF
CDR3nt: TGTGCCAGCAGCGTCAGACAGGGGGCTCTAACCGGGGAGCTGTTTTTT

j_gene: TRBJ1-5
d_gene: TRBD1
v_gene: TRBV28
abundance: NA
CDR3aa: CASSSPQDRGLQPQHF
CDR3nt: TGTGCCAGCAGTTCTCCCCAGGACAGGGGACTTCAGCCCCAGCATTTT

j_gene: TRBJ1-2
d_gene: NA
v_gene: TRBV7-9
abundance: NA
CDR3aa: CASSLGQGGYTF
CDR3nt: TGTGCCAGCAGCTTAGGGCAGGGAGGCTACACCTTC

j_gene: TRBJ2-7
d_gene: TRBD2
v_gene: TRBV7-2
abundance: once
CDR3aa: CASSLGGLGYYEQYF
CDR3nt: TGTGCCAGCAGCTTAGGGGGACTAGGGTACTACGAGCAGTACTTC

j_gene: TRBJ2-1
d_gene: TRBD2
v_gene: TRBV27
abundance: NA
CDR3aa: CASSFLALAGDYNEQFF
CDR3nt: TGTGCCAGCAGTTTCCTAGCCCTAGCGGGGGACTACAATGAGCAGTTCTTC

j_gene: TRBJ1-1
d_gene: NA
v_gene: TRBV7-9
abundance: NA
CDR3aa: CASSLGTGPEAFF
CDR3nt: TGTGCCAGCAGCTTAGGTACGGGTCCCGAAGCTTTCTTT

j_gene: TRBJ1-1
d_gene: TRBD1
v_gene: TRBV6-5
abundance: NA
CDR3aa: CASRYRGGGTEAFF
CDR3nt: TGTGCCAGCAGATACAGGGGCGGGGGCACTGAAGCTTTCTTT

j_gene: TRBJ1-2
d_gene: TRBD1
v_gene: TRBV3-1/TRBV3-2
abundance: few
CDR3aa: CASSIQGVATF
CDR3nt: TGTGCCAGCAGCATACAGGGGGTCGCCACCTTC

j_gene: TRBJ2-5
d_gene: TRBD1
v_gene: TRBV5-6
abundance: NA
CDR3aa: CASSTGQGGETQYF
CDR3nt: TGTGCCAGCAGCACCGGACAGGGCGGCGAGACCCAGTACTTC

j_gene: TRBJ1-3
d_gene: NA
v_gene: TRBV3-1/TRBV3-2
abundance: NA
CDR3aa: CASSQRREPGNTIYF
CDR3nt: TGTGCCAGCAGCCAGAGGAGGGAGCCTGGAAACACCATATATTTT

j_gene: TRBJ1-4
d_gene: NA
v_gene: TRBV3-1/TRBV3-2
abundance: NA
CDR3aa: CASSPYGGGNEKLFF
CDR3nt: TGTGCCAGCAGCCCCTATGGGGGAGGGAATGAAAAACTGTTTTTT

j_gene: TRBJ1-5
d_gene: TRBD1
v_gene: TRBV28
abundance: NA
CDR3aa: CASAPFRGLIGPQHF
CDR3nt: TGTGCCAGCGCCCCGTTCAGGGGGCTTATAGGCCCCCAGCATTTT

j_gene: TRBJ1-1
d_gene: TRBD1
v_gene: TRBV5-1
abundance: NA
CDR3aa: CASSTGMNTEAFF
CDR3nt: TGCGCCAGCTCGACAGGGATGAACACTGAAGCTTTCTTT

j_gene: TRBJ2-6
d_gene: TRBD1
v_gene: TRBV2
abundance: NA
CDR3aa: CATSGDSSGANVLTF
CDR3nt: TGTGCCACCAGTGGGGACAGTTCTGGGGCCAACGTCCTGACTTTC

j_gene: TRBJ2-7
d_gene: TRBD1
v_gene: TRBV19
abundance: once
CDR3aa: CASSPRQGFNEQYF
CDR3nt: TGTGCCAGTAGTCCTCGACAGGGGTTTAACGAGCAGTACTTC

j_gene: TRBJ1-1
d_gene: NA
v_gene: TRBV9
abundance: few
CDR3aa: CASSVASEWTEAFF
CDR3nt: TGTGCCAGCAGCGTAGCATCTGAGTGGACTGAAGCTTTCTTT

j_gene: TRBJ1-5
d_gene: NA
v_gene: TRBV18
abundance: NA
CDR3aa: CASSPVTGSNQPQHF
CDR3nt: TGTGCCAGCTCACCAGTGACAGGTAGCAATCAGCCCCAGCATTTT

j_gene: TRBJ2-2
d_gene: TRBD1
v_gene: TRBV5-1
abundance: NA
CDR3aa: CASSFRTGATGELFF
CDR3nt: TGCGCCAGCAGCTTTCGGACAGGGGCCACCGGGGAGCTGTTTTTT

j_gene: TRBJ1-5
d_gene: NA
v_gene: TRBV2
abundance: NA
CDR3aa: CASSTDTGQPQHF
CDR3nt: TGTGCCAGCAGTACCGATACGGGTCAGCCCCAGCATTTT

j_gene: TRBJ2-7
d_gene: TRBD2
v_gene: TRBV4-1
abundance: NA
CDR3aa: CASSQDWLAGGLSTYEQYF
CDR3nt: TGCGCCAGCAGCCAAGATTGGCTAGCGGGGGGCCTAAGTACCTACGAGCAGTACTTC

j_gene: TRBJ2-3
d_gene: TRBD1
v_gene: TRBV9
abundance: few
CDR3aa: CASSVLGQGAGTDTQYF
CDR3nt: TGTGCCAGCAGCGTCCTTGGACAGGGGGCCGGGACAGATACGCAGTATTTT

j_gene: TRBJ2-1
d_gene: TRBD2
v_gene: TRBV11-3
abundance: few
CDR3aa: CASSPSTSGGYYNEQFF
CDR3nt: TGTGCCAGCAGCCCATCCACTAGCGGGGGCTATTACAATGAGCAGTTCTTC

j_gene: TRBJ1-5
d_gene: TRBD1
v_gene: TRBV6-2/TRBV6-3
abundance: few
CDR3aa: CASSYSGSTGNQPQHF
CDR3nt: TGTGCCAGCAGTTATTCGGGTTCGACAGGGAATCAGCCCCAGCATTTT

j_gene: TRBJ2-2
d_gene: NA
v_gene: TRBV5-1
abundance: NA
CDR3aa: CASRYREIGELFF
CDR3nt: TGCGCCAGTAGGTACAGGGAAATCGGGGAGCTGTTTTTT

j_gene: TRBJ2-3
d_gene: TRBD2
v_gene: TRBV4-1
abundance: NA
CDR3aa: CASSQLAGGSRGDTQYF
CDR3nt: TGCGCCAGCAGCCAACTAGCGGGGGGTTCAAGGGGTGATACGCAGTATTTT

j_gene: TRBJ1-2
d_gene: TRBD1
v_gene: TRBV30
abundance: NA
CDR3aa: CAHRGLGGYTF
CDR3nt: TGTGCCCACAGGGGGCTGGGTGGCTACACCTTC

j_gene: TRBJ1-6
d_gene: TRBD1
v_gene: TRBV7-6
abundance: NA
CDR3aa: CASSSGTASSPLHF
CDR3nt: TGTGCCAGCAGCTCCGGGACAGCCTCTTCACCCCTCCACTTT

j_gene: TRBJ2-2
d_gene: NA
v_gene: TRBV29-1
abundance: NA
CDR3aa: CSGALQRGELFF
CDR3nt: TGCAGCGGTGCTTTACAACGCGGGGAGCTGTTTTTT

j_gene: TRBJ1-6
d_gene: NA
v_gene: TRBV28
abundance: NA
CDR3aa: CASTIIHPGSSPLHF
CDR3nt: TGTGCCAGCACCATTATCCACCCCGGGAGTTCACCCCTCCACTTT

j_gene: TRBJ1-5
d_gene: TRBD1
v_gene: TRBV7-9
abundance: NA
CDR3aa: CASSLEPGQGAVVQPQHF
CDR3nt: TGTGCCAGCAGCTTAGAGCCGGGACAGGGGGCGGTTGTTCAGCCCCAGCATTTT

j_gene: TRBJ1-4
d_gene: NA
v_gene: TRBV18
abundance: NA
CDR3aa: CASSRNQGSNEKLFF
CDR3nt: TGTGCCAGCTCACGGAACCAGGGGTCTAATGAAAAACTGTTTTTT

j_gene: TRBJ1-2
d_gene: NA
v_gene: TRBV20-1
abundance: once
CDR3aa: CSASIAVGGYGYTF
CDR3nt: TGCAGTGCTAGTATCGCGGTGGGAGGTTACGGCTACACCTTC

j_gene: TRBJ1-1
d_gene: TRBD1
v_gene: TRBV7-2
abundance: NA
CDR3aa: CASSTGGWRTEAFF
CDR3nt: TGTGCCAGCAGCACAGGGGGCTGGAGGACTGAAGCTTTCTTT

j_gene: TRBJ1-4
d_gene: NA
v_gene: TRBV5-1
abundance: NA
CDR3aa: CASSSRGSAVEKLFF
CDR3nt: TGCGCCAGCAGCTCAAGGGGCTCCGCGGTGGAAAAACTGTTTTTT

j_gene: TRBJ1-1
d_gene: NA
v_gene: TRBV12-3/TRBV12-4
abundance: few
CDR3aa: CASIYQGCAFF
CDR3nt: TGTGCCAGCATCTATCAGGGATGCGCTTTCTTT

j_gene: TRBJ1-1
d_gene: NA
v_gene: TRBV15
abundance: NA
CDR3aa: CATSSGQLNTEAFF
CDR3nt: TGTGCCACCAGCAGCGGACAATTGAACACTGAAGCTTTCTTT